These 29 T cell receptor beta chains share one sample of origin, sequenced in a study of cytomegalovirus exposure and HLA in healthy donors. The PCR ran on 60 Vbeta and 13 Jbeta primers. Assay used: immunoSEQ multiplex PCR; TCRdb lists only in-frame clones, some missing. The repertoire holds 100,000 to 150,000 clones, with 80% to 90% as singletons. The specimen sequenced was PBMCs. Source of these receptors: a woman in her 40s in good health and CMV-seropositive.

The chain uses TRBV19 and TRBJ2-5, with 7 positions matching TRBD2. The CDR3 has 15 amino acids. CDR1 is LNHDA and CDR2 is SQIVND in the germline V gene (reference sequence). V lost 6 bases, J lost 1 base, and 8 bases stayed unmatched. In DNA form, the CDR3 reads TGTGCCAGTAGCATATCGAGCGGGATCCAAGAGACCCAGTACTTC. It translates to CASSISSGIQETQYF.

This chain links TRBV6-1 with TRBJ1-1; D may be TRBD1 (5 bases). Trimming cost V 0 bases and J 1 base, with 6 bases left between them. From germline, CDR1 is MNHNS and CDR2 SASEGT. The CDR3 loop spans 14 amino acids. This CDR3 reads CASSEAGGNTEAFF. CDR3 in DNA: TGTGCCAGCAGTGAAGCGGGGGGGAACACTGAAGCTTTCTTT.

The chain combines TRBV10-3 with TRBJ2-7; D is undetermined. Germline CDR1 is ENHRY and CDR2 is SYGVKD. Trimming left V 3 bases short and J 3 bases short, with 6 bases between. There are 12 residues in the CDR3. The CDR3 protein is CAISDWSYEQYF. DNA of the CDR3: TGTGCCATCAGTGATTGGAGCTACGAGCAGTACTTC.

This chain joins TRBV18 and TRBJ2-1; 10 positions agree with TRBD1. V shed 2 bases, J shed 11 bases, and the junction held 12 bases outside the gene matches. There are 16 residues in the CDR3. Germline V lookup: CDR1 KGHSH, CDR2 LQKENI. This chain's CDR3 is CASSPTRLDRGHQQFF. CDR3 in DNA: TGTGCCAGCTCACCAACAAGATTAGACAGGGGGCACCAGCAGTTCTTC.

The CDR3 bases are TGTGCCAGCAGCGCCGGGACAGTTTATGGCTACACCTTC. This translates into CASSAGTVYGYTF. This chain links TRBV2 with TRBJ1-2; 7 nucleotides line up with TRBD1. The V segment lost 6 bases and the J segment 5 bases; nucleotides outside the gene matches: 6. The length of the CDR3 is 13 residues. From germline, CDR1 is SNHLY and CDR2 FYNNEI.

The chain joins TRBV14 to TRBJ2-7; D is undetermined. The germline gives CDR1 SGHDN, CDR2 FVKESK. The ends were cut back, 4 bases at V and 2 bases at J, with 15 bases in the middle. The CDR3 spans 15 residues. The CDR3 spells CASSLGLVLTYEQYF. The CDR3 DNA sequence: TGTGCCAGCAGCCTAGGTCTAGTTCTGACCTACGAGCAGTACTTC.

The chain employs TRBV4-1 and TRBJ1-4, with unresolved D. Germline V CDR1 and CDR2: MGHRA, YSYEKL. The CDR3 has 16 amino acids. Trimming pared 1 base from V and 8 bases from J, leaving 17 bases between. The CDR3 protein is CASSQGWEAGVEKLFF. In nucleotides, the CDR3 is TGCGCCAGCAGCCAAGGTTGGGAGGCGGGCGTGGAAAAACTGTTTTTT.

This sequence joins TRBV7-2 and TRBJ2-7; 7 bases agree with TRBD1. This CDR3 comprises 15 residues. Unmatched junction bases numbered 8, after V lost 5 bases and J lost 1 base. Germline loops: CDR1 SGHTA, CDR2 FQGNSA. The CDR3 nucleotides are TGTGCCAGCAGCCCCTCGGACAGGTTTTCCTACGAGCAGTACTTC. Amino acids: CASSPSDRFSYEQYF.

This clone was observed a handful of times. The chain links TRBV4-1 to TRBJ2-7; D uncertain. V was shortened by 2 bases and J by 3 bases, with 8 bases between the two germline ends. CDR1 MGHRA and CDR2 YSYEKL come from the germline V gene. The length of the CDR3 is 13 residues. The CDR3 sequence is CASSQIADYEQYF. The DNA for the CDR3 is TGCGCCAGCAGCCAAATCGCGGACTACGAGCAGTACTTC.

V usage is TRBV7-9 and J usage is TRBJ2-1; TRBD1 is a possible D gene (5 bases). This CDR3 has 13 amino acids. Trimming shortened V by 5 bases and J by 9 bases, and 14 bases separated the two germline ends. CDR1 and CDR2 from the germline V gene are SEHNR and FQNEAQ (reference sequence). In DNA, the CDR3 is TGTGCCAGCAGCCCCCAGGGTACCAGTGAGCAGTTCTTC. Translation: CASSPQGTSEQFF. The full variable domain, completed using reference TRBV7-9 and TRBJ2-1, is DTGVSQNPRHKITKRGQNVTFRCDPISEHNRLYWYRQTLGQGPEFLTYFQNEAQLEKSRLLSDRFSAERPKGSFSTLEIQRTEQGDSAMYLCASSPQGTSEQFFGPGTRLTVL.

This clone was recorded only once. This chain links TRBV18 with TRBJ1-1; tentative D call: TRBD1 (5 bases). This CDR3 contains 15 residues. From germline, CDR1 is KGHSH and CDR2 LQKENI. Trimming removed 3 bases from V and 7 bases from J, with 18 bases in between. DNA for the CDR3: TGTGCCAGCTCACCTCTCGATTCTGGGGCGAGTGAAGCTTTCTTT. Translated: CASSPLDSGASEAFF.

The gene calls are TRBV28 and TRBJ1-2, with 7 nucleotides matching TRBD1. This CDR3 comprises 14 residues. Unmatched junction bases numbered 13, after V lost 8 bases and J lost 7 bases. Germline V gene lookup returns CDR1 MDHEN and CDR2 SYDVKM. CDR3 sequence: CASFRTGDLRGYTF. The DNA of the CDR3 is TGTGCCAGCTTCCGGACAGGCGACTTGCGTGGCTACACCTTC.

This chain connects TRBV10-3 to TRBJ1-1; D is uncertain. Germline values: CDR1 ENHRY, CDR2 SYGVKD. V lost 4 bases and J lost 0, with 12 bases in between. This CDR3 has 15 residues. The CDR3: CAISAIRDLNTEAFF. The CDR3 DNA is TGTGCCATCAGTGCTATTCGCGATTTGAACACTGAAGCTTTCTTT.

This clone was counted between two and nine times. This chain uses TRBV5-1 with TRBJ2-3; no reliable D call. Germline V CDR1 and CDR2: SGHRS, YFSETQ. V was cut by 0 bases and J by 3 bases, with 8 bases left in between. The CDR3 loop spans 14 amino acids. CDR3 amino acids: CASSLVRVTDTQYF. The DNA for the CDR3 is TGCGCCAGCAGCTTGGTTCGGGTTACAGATACGCAGTATTTT.

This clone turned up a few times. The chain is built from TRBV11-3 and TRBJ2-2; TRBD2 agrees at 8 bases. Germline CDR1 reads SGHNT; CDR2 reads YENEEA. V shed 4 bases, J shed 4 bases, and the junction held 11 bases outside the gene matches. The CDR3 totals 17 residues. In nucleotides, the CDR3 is TGTGCCAGCAGCTACTCTGCCGGGGGGGTAGGCACCGGGGAGCTGTTTTTT. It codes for CASSYSAGGVGTGELFF.

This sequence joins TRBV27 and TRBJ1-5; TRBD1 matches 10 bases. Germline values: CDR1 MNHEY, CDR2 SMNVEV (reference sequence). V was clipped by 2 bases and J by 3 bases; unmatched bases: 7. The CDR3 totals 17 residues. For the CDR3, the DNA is TGTGCCAGCAGTTTAACGGGACAGGGGTTTTCCAATCAGCCCCAGCATTTT. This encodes CASSLTGQGFSNQPQHF.

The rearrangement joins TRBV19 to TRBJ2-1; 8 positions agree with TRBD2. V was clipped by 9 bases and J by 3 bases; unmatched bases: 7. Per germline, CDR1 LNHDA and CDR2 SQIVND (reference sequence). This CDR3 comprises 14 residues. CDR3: CARPLTSVYNEQFF. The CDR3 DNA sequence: TGTGCCAGGCCGCTGACTAGCGTCTACAATGAGCAGTTCTTC.

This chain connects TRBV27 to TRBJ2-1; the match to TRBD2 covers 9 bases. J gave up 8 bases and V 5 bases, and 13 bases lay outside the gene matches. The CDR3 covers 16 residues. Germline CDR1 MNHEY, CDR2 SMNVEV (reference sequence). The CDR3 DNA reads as TGTGCCAGCAGTCTCTCCTCGCGGGGGGGCCGATATGAGCAGTTCTTC. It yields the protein CASSLSSRGGRYEQFF.

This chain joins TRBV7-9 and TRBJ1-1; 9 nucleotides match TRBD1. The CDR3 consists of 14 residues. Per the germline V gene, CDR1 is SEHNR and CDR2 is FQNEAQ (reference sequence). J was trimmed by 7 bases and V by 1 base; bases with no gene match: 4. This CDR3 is CASSLETGGYEAFF. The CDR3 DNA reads TGTGCCAGCAGCTTAGAAACAGGGGGCTATGAAGCTTTCTTT.

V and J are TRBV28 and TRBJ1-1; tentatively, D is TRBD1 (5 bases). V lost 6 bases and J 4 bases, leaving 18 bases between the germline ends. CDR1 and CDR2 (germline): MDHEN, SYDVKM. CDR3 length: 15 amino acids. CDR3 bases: TGTGCCAGCAGCCCCGCCGAGGCAGGGTCCACTGAAGCTTTCTTT. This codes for CASSPAEAGSTEAFF.

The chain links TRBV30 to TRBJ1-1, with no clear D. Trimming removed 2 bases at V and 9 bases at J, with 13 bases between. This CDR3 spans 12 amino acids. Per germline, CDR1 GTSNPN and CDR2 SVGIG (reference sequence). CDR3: CAWSLPYPKAFF. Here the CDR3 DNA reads TGTGCCTGGAGTCTACCCTATCCGAAAGCTTTCTTT.

The CDR3 is CASSFLVRGVREENIQYF. The DNA of the CDR3 is TGTGCCAGCAGCTTTCTAGTGCGCGGGGTTAGGGAGGAAAACATTCAGTACTTC. The chain links TRBV7-4 to TRBJ2-4; D possibly corresponds to TRBD2 (6 bases). The germline CDR1 and CDR2 sequences are SGHVT and SQSDAQ. Trimming stripped 3 bases from V and 5 bases from J, with 23 bases between. This CDR3 has 18 residues.

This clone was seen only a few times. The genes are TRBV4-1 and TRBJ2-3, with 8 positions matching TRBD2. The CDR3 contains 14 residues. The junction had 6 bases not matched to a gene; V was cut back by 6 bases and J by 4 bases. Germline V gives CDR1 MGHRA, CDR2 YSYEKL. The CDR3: CASRTPGGPDTQYF. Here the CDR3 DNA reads TGCGCCAGCAGAACACCGGGGGGGCCAGATACGCAGTATTTT.

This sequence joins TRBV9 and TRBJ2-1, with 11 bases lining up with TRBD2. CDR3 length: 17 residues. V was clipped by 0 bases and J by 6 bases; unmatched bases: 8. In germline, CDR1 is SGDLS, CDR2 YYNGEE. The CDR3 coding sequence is TGTGCCAGCAGCGTAGGCGGTAGCGGGAGGGCCGCCAATGAGCAGTTCTTC. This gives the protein CASSVGGSGRAANEQFF.

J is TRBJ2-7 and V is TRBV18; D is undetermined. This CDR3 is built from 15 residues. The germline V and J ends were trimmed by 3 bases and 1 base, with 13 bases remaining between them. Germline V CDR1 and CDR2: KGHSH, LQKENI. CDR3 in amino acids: CASSPSKIFSYEQYF. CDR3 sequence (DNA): TGTGCCAGCTCACCGAGTAAGATCTTTTCCTACGAGCAGTACTTC.

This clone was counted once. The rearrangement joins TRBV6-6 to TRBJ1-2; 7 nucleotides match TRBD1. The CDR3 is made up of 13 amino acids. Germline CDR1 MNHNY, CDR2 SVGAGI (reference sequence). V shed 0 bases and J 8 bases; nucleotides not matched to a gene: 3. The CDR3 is CASSYSNRGGYTF. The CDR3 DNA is TGTGCCAGCAGTTACTCGAACAGGGGCGGCTACACCTTC.

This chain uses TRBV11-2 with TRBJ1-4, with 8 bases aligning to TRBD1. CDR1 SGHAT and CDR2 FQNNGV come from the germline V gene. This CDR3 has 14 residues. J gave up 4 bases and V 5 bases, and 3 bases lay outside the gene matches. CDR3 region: CASSVGQDNEKLFF. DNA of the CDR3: TGTGCCAGCAGCGTGGGACAGGATAATGAAAAACTGTTTTTT.

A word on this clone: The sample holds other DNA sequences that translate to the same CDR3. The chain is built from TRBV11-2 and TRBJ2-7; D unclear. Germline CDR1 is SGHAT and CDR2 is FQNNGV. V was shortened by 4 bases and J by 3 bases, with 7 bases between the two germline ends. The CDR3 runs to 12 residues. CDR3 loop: CASSSTGYEQYF. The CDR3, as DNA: TGTGCCAGCAGCTCCACCGGCTACGAGCAGTACTTC. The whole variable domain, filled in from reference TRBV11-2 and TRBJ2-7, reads EAGVAQSPRYKIIEKRQSVAFWCNPISGHATLYWYQQILGQGPKLLIQFQNNGVVDDSQLPKDRFSAERLKGVDSTLKIQPAKLEDSAVYLCASSSTGYEQYFGPGTRLTVT.

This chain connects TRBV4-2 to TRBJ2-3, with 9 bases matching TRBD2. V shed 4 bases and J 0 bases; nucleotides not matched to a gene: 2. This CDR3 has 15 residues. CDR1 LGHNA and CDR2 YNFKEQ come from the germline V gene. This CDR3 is CASSPGTSSTDTQYF. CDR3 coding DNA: TGTGCCAGCAGCCCCGGGACTAGCAGCACAGATACGCAGTATTTT.